A selection of T cell receptor beta chains follows, all from one sample in a study. TCRdb reprocessed the RT-PCR reads via MiXCR and lists one record per CDR3 protein. The sample contains about 680,000 distinct CDR3 sequences, 12% to 15% of which appear only once. The sequencing input was memory CD4+ T cells from blood. The origin of the receptors is a female donor in good health, serving as a healthy control. CDR3s include the opening cysteine and the closing phenylalanine or tryptophan. D genes are given only for firm matches. Some rows have no size entry. The others give once, few or many, or a class for an expanded clone.

D gene: TRBD2; clone size: .; V gene: TRBV5-1; J gene: TRBJ2-1; CDR3 DNA: TGCGCCAGCAGCCCCGTAGTCGGCGCTAGCGGGACCACTGAGCAGTTCTTC; CDR3 protein: CASSPVVGASGTTEQFF
D gene: .; clone size: few; V gene: TRBV6-1; J gene: TRBJ2-1; CDR3 DNA: TGTGCCAGCCTACTCAACGTACATGAGCAGTTCTTC; CDR3 protein: CASLLNVHEQFF
D gene: TRBD1; clone size: few; V gene: TRBV7-3; J gene: TRBJ2-1; CDR3 DNA: TGTGCCAGCAGCTTAGGGACAGGGAATTACAATGAGCAGTTCTTC; CDR3 protein: CASSLGTGNYNEQFF
D gene: .; clone size: many; V gene: TRBV6-5; J gene: TRBJ1-1; CDR3 DNA: TGTGCCAGCAGTTACTCAACAGGGCAAGACGCTTTCTTT; CDR3 protein: CASSYSTGQDAFF
D gene: TRBD2; clone size: few; V gene: TRBV5-1; J gene: TRBJ2-5; CDR3 DNA: TGCGCCAGCAGCTTGTTAGGACTAGCGGGAGGAGAGATCCAGTACTTC; CDR3 protein: CASSLLGLAGGEIQYF
D gene: TRBD1; clone size: many; V gene: TRBV5-1; J gene: TRBJ2-7; CDR3 DNA: TGCGCCAGCAGCTCAATTCTGGGACAGCCTAACGAGCAGTACTTC; CDR3 protein: CASSSILGQPNEQYF
D gene: TRBD2; clone size: .; V gene: TRBV9; J gene: TRBJ2-1; CDR3 DNA: TGTGCCAGCAGCAACGGGGGACTAGCGGACAATGAGCAGTTCTTC; CDR3 protein: CASSNGGLADNEQFF
D gene: TRBD1; clone size: .; V gene: TRBV20-1; J gene: TRBJ1-4; CDR3 DNA: TGCAGTGCTAGAGGACAGGGGTTTAGAGAAAACCTGTTTTTT; CDR3 protein: CSARGQGFRENLFF
D gene: .; clone size: many; V gene: TRBV20-1; J gene: TRBJ2-3; CDR3 DNA: TGCAGTGCTCGCTGGGACACGAGTAATACGCAGTATTTT; CDR3 protein: CSARWDTSNTQYF
D gene: TRBD1; clone size: many; V gene: TRBV6-1; J gene: TRBJ1-2; CDR3 DNA: TGTGCCAGCAGTCGCCGACAGGGTGACTATGGCTACACCTTC; CDR3 protein: CASSRRQGDYGYTF
D gene: .; clone size: .; V gene: TRBV28; J gene: TRBJ2-3; CDR3 DNA: TGTGCCAGCAGTCCCCCGTCTTACACAGATACGCAGTATTTT; CDR3 protein: CASSPPSYTDTQYF
D gene: .; clone size: many; V gene: TRBV10-3; J gene: TRBJ1-5; CDR3 DNA: TGTGCCATCAGTGAGTCTGGGGGAAGCCCCCAGCATTTT; CDR3 protein: CAISESGGSPQHF
D gene: .; clone size: few; V gene: TRBV27; J gene: TRBJ2-1; CDR3 DNA: TGTGCCAGCAGATTAGGGGGATTCGCCTACAATGAGCAGTTCTTC; CDR3 protein: CASRLGGFAYNEQFF
D gene: .; clone size: .; V gene: TRBV20-1; J gene: TRBJ2-7; CDR3 DNA: TGCAGTGCTAGAGTTTTCGGGGACGGACAACCCGAGCAGTACTTC; CDR3 protein: CSARVFGDGQPEQYF
D gene: .; clone size: few; V gene: TRBV3-1; J gene: TRBJ1-1; CDR3 DNA: TGTGCCAGCAGCCAAGCCCCCCTCTGGGAAGCTTTCTTT; CDR3 protein: CASSQAPLWEAFF
D gene: TRBD1; clone size: .; V gene: TRBV20-1; J gene: TRBJ1-1; CDR3 DNA: TGCAGTGCTAGAGAATATAACAGGGGGACTGAAGCTTTCTTT; CDR3 protein: CSAREYNRGTEAFF
D gene: .; clone size: .; V gene: TRBV9; J gene: TRBJ2-5; CDR3 DNA: TGTGCCAGCAGCGTAGACGTCGGTCCCCAGTACTTC; CDR3 protein: CASSVDVGPQYF
D gene: .; clone size: .; V gene: TRBV27; J gene: TRBJ2-5; CDR3 DNA: TGTGCCAGCAGTTCCATGGGCCAACGACAAGAGACCCAGTACTTC; CDR3 protein: CASSSMGQRQETQYF
D gene: TRBD1; clone size: few; V gene: TRBV27; J gene: TRBJ1-5; CDR3 DNA: TGTGCCAGCAGCGTACTTACAGGGGGTCAGCCCCAGCATTTT; CDR3 protein: CASSVLTGGQPQHF
D gene: TRBD1; clone size: .; V gene: TRBV3-1; J gene: TRBJ2-3; CDR3 DNA: TGTGCCAGCAGCCAAATACGGGGACAGGCCGATACGCAGTATTTT; CDR3 protein: CASSQIRGQADTQYF
D gene: .; clone size: few; V gene: TRBV28; J gene: TRBJ2-7; CDR3 DNA: TGTGCCAGCAGTGGCGGGGCGAACTACGAGCAGTACTTC; CDR3 protein: CASSGGANYEQYF
D gene: TRBD1; clone size: .; V gene: TRBV25-1; J gene: TRBJ1-4; CDR3 DNA: TGTGCCAGCAGTGACCCATCGACAGGGCACGAAAAACTGTTTTTT; CDR3 protein: CASSDPSTGHEKLFF
D gene: .; clone size: few; V gene: TRBV7-3; J gene: TRBJ2-7; CDR3 DNA: TGTGCCAGCAGCCACGGGGTCCGAGACGAGCAGTACTTC; CDR3 protein: CASSHGVRDEQYF
D gene: .; clone size: many; V gene: TRBV10-3; J gene: TRBJ1-2; CDR3 DNA: TGTGCCATCAGTGATCCGACCCGGACTCAGAATGGCTACACCTTC; CDR3 protein: CAISDPTRTQNGYTF
D gene: .; clone size: few; V gene: TRBV6-5; J gene: TRBJ2-5; CDR3 DNA: TGTGCCAGCAGTTACACCTCACAGGGTGGGGGGACCCAGTACTTC; CDR3 protein: CASSYTSQGGGTQYF
D gene: .; clone size: .; V gene: TRBV27; J gene: TRBJ2-7; CDR3 DNA: TGTGCCAGCAGTTTCAAGGGGGTTTTTGGCGAGCAGTACTTC; CDR3 protein: CASSFKGVFGEQYF
D gene: .; clone size: few; V gene: TRBV7-9; J gene: TRBJ2-1; CDR3 DNA: TGTGCCAGCAGCCCCACCCCTGTGGTTGAGCAGTTCTTC; CDR3 protein: CASSPTPVVEQFF